This TCR beta chain was retrieved from a study of T cell responses to AZD1222 COVID-19 vaccine. The protocol was immunoSEQ multiplex PCR, while the TCRdb copy is restricted to in-frame clones and leaves out a portion. Of 150,000 to 200,000 clones listed, 85% to 95% are singletons. The CDR3 runs to 13 residues. The germline V and J ends were trimmed by 4 bases and 8 bases, with 14 bases remaining between them. In germline, CDR1 is LGHDT, CDR2 YNNKEL (reference sequence). In regard to this clone: The antigen is undetermined.

General observations from the study: Donors, mostly white British, included more females; clonal diversity was possibly underestimated. After the peak T cell response, and only then, were repertoires sampled.

The rearrangement joins TRBV3-1 (or the pseudogene TRBV3-2) to TRBJ1-1, with D perhaps matching TRBD1 (6 bases). Sequencing used peripheral blood, obtained on day 0 of AZD1222 vaccination. The clonotype originates from an adult in good health. The CDR3 region is CASSRMPDREAFF. For the CDR3, the DNA is TGTGCCAGCAGCCGAATGCCAGACAGGGAAGCTTTCTTT.